The table lists the clone carrying this T cell receptor (beta chain) with a few counts. This specimen comes from a study of cytomegalovirus exposure and HLA in healthy donors. The CDR3 runs to 14 residues. CDR1 is MRHNA and CDR2 is SNTAGT in the germline V gene. V lost 3 bases and J lost 2, with 10 bases in between. Primers for the PCR totalled 60 Vbeta and 13 Jbeta. Repertoires were generated with immunoSEQ multiplex PCR, while TCRdb's copy carries only in-frame clones and drops some. Of approximately 180,000 clones listed, almost 85% are singletons. The V gene is TRBV6-4, the J gene TRBJ1-1; D possibly corresponds to TRBD1 (5 bases). The TCR was taken from a girl aged 5-17 years in good health and CMV-seropositive. The source material was PBMCs. The CDR3 DNA reads as TGTGCCAGCAGTGAGCGACAGAGAAACACTGAAGCTTTCTTT. The encoded protein is CASSERQRNTEAFF.